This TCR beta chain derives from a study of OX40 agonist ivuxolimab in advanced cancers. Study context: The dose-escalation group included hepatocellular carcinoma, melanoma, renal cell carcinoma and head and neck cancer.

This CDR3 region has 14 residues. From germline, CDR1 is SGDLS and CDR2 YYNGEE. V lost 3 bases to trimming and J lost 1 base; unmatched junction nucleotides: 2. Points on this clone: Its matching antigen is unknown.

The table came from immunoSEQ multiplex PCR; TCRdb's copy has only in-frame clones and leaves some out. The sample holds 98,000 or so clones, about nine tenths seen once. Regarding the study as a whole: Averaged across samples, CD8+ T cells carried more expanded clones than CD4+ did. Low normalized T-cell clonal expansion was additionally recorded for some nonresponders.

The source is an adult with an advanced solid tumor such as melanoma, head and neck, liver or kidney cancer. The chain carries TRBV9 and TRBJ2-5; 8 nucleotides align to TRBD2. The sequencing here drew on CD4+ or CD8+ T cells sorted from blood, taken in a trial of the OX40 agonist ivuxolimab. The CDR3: CASSAGLAQETQYF. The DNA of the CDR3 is TGTGCCAGCAGCGCCGGACTAGCCCAAGAGACCCAGTACTTC.